This T cell receptor beta chain was recovered during a study of molecular identifiers for immune sequencing clone quantification (dated by TCRdb to 2016 to 2019). About the investigation overall: For a replicate experiment, the RNA from either approximately 20,000 or 100,000 naive CD8 T cells was divided into five aliquots, and four of those aliquots went on to sequencing. This methods study used CD8 T cells to benchmark TCR RNA copy counting and molecular-identifier clustering-based TCR repertoire sequencing (MIDCIRS). Summary of the overall study and its limitations: Without barcode sub-clustering, chimeric consensus sequences inflated TCR diversity; chimeras reached as high as 47%. Spiked-in Jurkat TCR RNA (10 copies' worth), which is not part of the donor repertoire, was contained in the naive libraries. Spiked-in Jurkat TCR RNA equivalent to a single cell was reported to be detectable even among fewer than 1.2 million naive CD8 T cells. In CMV-specific effector cells, clones with more than 20 RNA copies contained over 98% of molecules, whereas in naive cells such clones contained under 1% of molecules. Highly expanded clone sizes could be underestimated because identical TCR molecules may share a barcode. Modeling indicated about 3 TCR RNA copies recovered per cell, compared with about 10 by digital PCR, which implies a capture efficiency of 25% to 35%.

Libraries of naive CD8 T cells were built from around 20,000 to 990,000 sorted cells, with 10%, 30% or 50% of the purified RNA used. Naive CD8 T cells, defined as CD8+CD4-CCR7+CD45RA+, were FACS-sorted into RLT Plus buffer on a BD FACSAria II. To test detection sensitivity, Jurkat RNA equal to approximately 10 TCR copies was added to samples of about 19,000-1,100,000 naive CD8 T cells. CD8 T cells were enriched using RosetteSep CD8+ T Cell Enrichment Cocktail and Ficoll-Paque, and the enriched cells then underwent ACK red cell lysis. A note on this clonotype: The antigen this receptor binds is unknown. Base qualities are not at hand, and no much larger clone is one base apart.

Counted from cysteine to phenylalanine, this CDR3 has 14 amino acids. Left in the record is the CDR3 DNA by itself, 42 bases read in frame from the first base. V and J are truncated by 6 bases and 4 bases respectively, leaving an intervening sequence of 15 bases. The library was generated by PCR. The sequencer was a NextSeq 500. Bulk TCR libraries were generated as previously described, with the TCR primers listed in Table S5 used. Total RNA was purified with the Qiagen AllPrep DNA/RNA kit. Before analysis, reads from multiple sequencing runs of one library were combined. In the paper's pipeline: Reads were retained only if an exact TCR constant sequence was present, and the retained reads were trimmed to 150 nt and grouped according to their 12-nt molecular barcodes. Within each barcode group, reads were sub-clustered at a 15% Levenshtein threshold, and quality-weighted consensus sequences were built per RNA molecule. Non-functional sequences were removed, as were lower-count sequences one edit away from another. On the basis of fitting two negative binomial distributions, barcode sub-clusters with fewer than 20% of the maximum read count were discarded. Through fastp at Q25 and MiXCR, TCRdb rebuilt clones from the public reads, retaining in-frame beta chains. For every CDR3 protein sequence, its rows merge into one entry that carries the most common genes and DNA. The V and J calls here are based on TCRdb, not the publication. This sample gives approximately 320,000 distinct CDR3 sequences in total; roughly 23% of them show up just once. About 0.7% of the sample rests with the top ten.

The receptor chain draws on TRBV12-3 or TRBV12-4 and TRBJ1-1; TRBD1 is a weak D gene call, 6 bases matching. The sequenced material came from naive CD8+ T cells from blood, with Jurkat cell RNA spiked in. The cell subset or site label, as the study defines it: FACS-sorted CD8+CD4-CCR7+CD45RA+ naive T cells. This receptor was taken from a human donor in good health. Some libraries in this study had Jurkat cell RNA spiked in. The CDR3 reads CASSQGGESTEAFF. At the DNA level, the sequence is TGTGCCAGCAGCCAAGGGGGGGAGAGCACTGAAGCTTTCTTT.